The clone carrying this T cell receptor beta chain was seen just once. The data belong to a study of blood T cell repertoires in COVID-19. About the study: PBMCs, B-cell-depleted T cells, or T cells provided the cDNA or gDNA that made up the material.

In the original processing: It was from reference gene primer amplification that nucleated cell counts were estimated. Some clones are missing from TCRdb's copy, which holds only in-frame ones; the method was immunoSEQ multiplex PCR. From that table come the V and J calls and clone size; the DNA was used to work out D and trimming. The sample carries fewer than 90,000 clones, approximately 88% recorded once. V lost 2 bases to trimming and J lost 6 bases, with 22 bases between them. Per germline, CDR1 GTSNPN and CDR2 SVGIG (reference sequence). This CDR3 comprises 16 residues. The chain has TRBV30 and TRBJ1-2; D gene unclear. The receptor's source is a human donor in a cohort sampled during active COVID-19. Sequencing was carried out using peripheral blood. CDR3 coding DNA: TGTGCCTGGAGTTCCTCGTCCCTTTCGAGATCGGATGGCTACACCTTC. Encoded protein: CAWSSSSLSRSDGYTF.